These 21 T cell receptor beta chains were sequenced from one sample in a study of spatial heterogeneity in lung cancer. Noted time point: sample taken at primary tumor resection. A single record per CDR3 protein comes from TCRdb applying MiXCR to the 5' RACE reads. Of about 22,000 distinct CDR3 sequences detected, over 4.5% appear once; the ten largest clones hold approximately 30%. The sequencing used PBMCs, collected at surgery. The receptor source for this set is a male donor with early-stage non-small cell lung cancer.

The sample holds a few counts of this clonotype. The rearrangement uses TRBV27 and TRBJ2-5, with 8 bases matching TRBD1. CDR3 length: 15 residues. CDR1 is MNHEY and CDR2 is SMNVEV in the germline V gene (reference sequence). V was clipped by 8 bases and J by 2 bases; unmatched bases: 10. The CDR3 here is CASQDREGWQETQYF. CDR3 nucleotides: TGTGCCAGCCAGGACAGGGAAGGGTGGCAAGAGACCCAGTACTTC.

This clonotype was observed at least ten times. The V gene is TRBV6-6, the J gene TRBJ1-4, with a possible D match to TRBD1 (6 bases). The CDR3 sequence is 15 residues long. V lost 7 bases, J lost 10 bases, and 22 bases lay in between. Germline CDR1 and CDR2: MNHNY and SVGAGI (reference sequence). CDR3 sequence: CASTPRTGTKRKLFF. In nucleotides, the CDR3 is TGTGCCAGCACCCCAAGAACGGGGACAAAGCGAAAACTGTTTTTT.

In this sample, this clonotype turned up many times. V gene TRBV20-1 combines with J gene TRBJ1-6; D is ambiguous. Germline CDR1 reads DFQATT; CDR2 reads SNEGSKA (reference sequence). Trimming removed 5 bases from V and 8 bases from J, with 16 bases in between. The CDR3 sequence is 14 residues long. DNA for the CDR3: TGCAGTGCTCCCCCCCTTGCGAGGGATTCACCCCTCCACTTT. It specifies CSAPPLARDSPLHF.

This clonotype has a count of ten or more. V and J are TRBV4-2 and TRBJ1-1; 9 positions agree with TRBD1. The trim removed 4 bases at V and 0 bases at J, leaving 9 bases unmatched. CDR1 and CDR2 (germline): LGHNA, YNFKEQ. This CDR3 has 17 residues. The DNA of the CDR3 is TGTGCCAGCAGCCTCACATCCGGGACAGGGTTGAACACTGAAGCTTTCTTT. It specifies CASSLTSGTGLNTEAFF.

This clonotype was seen many times. V is TRBV6-6 and J is TRBJ2-3; D gene uncertain. Trimming removed 4 bases from V and 4 bases from J, with 6 bases in between. Germline V CDR1 and CDR2: MNHNY, SVGAGI (reference sequence). This CDR3 contains 12 residues. The CDR3, as DNA: TGTGCCAGCAGTTTAACCGCAGATACGCAGTATTTT. This sequence encodes CASSLTADTQYF.

In this sample, this clonotype turned up a few times. The chain combines TRBV6-2 or TRBV6-3 with TRBJ2-7, with D unresolved. This CDR3 comprises 15 residues. Germline assignment: CDR1 MNHEY and CDR2 SVGEGT. V was cut by 6 bases and J by 3 bases, with 18 bases left in between. Here the CDR3 reads CASRRRLGSGYEQYF. As DNA, the CDR3 is TGTGCCAGCAGACGGCGTCTCGGCTCTGGCTACGAGCAGTACTTC.

This clonotype was observed at least ten times. An end of the junction differs from the germline gene, which may be a read error. The chain joins TRBV19 to TRBJ2-1; D could derive from TRBD1 or TRBD2 (5 bases each). The CDR3 totals 13 residues. From germline, CDR1 is LNHDA and CDR2 SQIVND (reference sequence). The CDR3 DNA is TGTGCCAGTAGTCCGCTCGAGGGGCTACCTGGGCTCTTC. This gives the protein CASSPLEGLPGLF.

The chain couples TRBV6-6 to TRBJ2-5; TRBD1 matches at 7 bases. The CDR3 has 14 residues. Germline loops: CDR1 MNHNY, CDR2 SVGAGI (reference sequence). The V gene end was trimmed by 5 bases and the J gene end by 2 bases; junction bases not matched to a gene: 5. As DNA, the CDR3 is TGTGCCAGCAGTACGGGACAGCTACAAGAGACCCAGTACTTC. Its protein is CASSTGQLQETQYF.

This clonotype came up many times. CDR3: CSVAGTGGSSYNEQFF. The CDR3 DNA follows: TGCAGCGTCGCGGGGACAGGGGGTAGCTCCTACAATGAGCAGTTCTTC. V gene TRBV29-1 combines with J gene TRBJ2-1; TRBD1 matches 11 bases. Germline V gene lookup returns CDR1 SQVTM and CDR2 ANQGSEA. The CDR3 totals 16 residues. V lost 6 bases to trimming and J lost 0 bases; unmatched junction nucleotides: 7.

The sample holds many counts of this clonotype. The CDR3: CASSPDRPPEQFF. CDR3 bases: TGTGCCAGCAGTCCAGACCGCCCGCCTGAGCAGTTCTTC. The gene calls are TRBV27 and TRBJ2-1; D is ambiguous. V gave up 5 bases and J gave up 9 bases, with 14 bases separating them. The CDR3 is 13 residues long. Germline V CDR1 and CDR2: MNHEY, SMNVEV (reference sequence).

The V and J genes are TRBV7-2 and TRBJ2-5; D is possibly TRBD1 (5 bases). V lost 7 bases, J lost 9 bases, and 15 bases lay in between. Germline V lookup: CDR1 SGHTA, CDR2 FQGNSA. The CDR3 has 12 residues. The CDR3 sequence is CASNPDAGPQYF. DNA of the CDR3: TGTGCCAGCAACCCCGACGCAGGGCCCCAGTACTTC.

This clonotype has a count of ten or more. This chain links TRBV3-1 with TRBJ2-1; D gene ambiguous. Germline V gene sequence: CDR1 LGHDT, CDR2 YNNKEL (reference sequence). V was shortened by 3 bases and J by 7 bases, with 19 bases between the two germline ends. This CDR3 region has 16 residues. CDR3 sequence: CASSHATGPRLNEQFF. The DNA of the CDR3 is TGTGCCAGCAGCCACGCCACGGGTCCTAGACTTAATGAGCAGTTCTTC.

There are a few counts of this clonotype. The chain uses TRBV15 and TRBJ2-3, with 8 nucleotides matching TRBD2. CDR3 length: 16 residues. Trimming removed 4 bases from V and 2 bases from J; junction bases left unmatched: 8. Germline V gene sequence: CDR1 LNHNV, CDR2 YYDKDF (reference sequence). This CDR3 reads CATSISSGGNTDTQYF. The CDR3 DNA reads as TGTGCCACCAGCATCTCGAGCGGGGGAAACACAGATACGCAGTATTTT.

The chain couples TRBV28 to TRBJ2-1, with TRBD2 matching over 7 bases. This CDR3 spans 15 amino acids. The V gene's germline CDR1 is MDHEN and CDR2 SYDVKM. The J segment lost 6 bases and the V segment lost 7 bases, leaving 12 bases of the junction unmatched. CDR3 amino acids: CASIPSSAGANEQFF. For the CDR3, the DNA is TGTGCCAGCATACCCTCCTCGGCGGGAGCCAATGAGCAGTTCTTC. The full variable domain, in which reference TRBV28 and TRBJ2-1 provide the parts outside the CDR3, is DVKVTQSSRYLVKRTGEKVFLECVQDMDHENMFWYRQDPGLGLRLIYFSYDVKMKEKGDIPEGYSVSREKKERFSLILESASTNQTSMYLCASIPSSAGANEQFFGPGTRLTVL.

On this clonotype: The CDR3 ends on some other residue instead of the conserved phenylalanine or tryptophan, so this is likely a read error. J is TRBJ2-3 and V is TRBV7-6; D remains ambiguous. Trimming left V 5 bases short and J 10 bases short, with 13 bases between. This CDR3 comprises 12 residues. The germline V gene has CDR1 SGHVS and CDR2 FNYEAQ. CDR3 sequence (DNA): TGTGCCAGCAGCGGACCCGGGTACGCGCAGTATTTA. Residues: CASSGPGYAQYL.

This clonotype was detected ten times or more. The chain uses TRBV19 and TRBJ1-2, with 9 bases that match TRBD1. The V and J ends lost 4 bases and 4 bases, in that order; junction bases with no gene match: 7. The germline V gene has CDR1 LNHDA and CDR2 SQIVND (reference sequence). The CDR3 is 15 amino acids. CDR3 region: CASSRMPGQGYGYTF. The CDR3 nucleotides read TGTGCCAGTAGTAGGATGCCGGGACAGGGCTATGGCTACACCTTC.

At least ten counts were recorded for this clonotype. V is TRBV20-1 and J is TRBJ1-6; D not resolved. Germline-derived CDR1 and CDR2 are DFQATT and SNEGSKA (reference sequence). Trimming removed 0 bases at V and 8 bases at J, with 11 bases between. The CDR3 sequence is 14 residues long. The CDR3 DNA follows: TGCAGTGCTAGAGAAAACCAATTGTATTCACCCCTCCACTTT. Residues: CSARENQLYSPLHF.

The table lists this clonotype with many counts. The chain carries TRBV28 and TRBJ2-1; 8 bases are a match to TRBD2. V dropped 4 bases and J dropped 12; count of bases not matched to a gene: 14. Germline values: CDR1 MDHEN, CDR2 SYDVKM. The CDR3 consists of 15 residues. The CDR3 protein is CASSSGPLAVQGQFF. The DNA for the CDR3 is TGTGCCAGCAGTTCTGGCCCACTAGCGGTGCAGGGGCAGTTCTTC.

This clonotype was seen at least ten times. The chain combines TRBV28 with TRBJ1-5; 9 nucleotides align to TRBD1. Germline assignment: CDR1 MDHEN and CDR2 SYDVKM. With V trimmed by 3 bases and J by 5 bases, 8 bases remained unmatched. The CDR3 runs to 16 residues. The CDR3 region is CASSFSQGARYQPQHF. CDR3 nucleotides: TGTGCCAGCAGTTTCTCACAGGGGGCGAGATATCAGCCCCAGCATTTT.

This clonotype was counted many times. The chain recombines TRBV20-1 with TRBJ2-7, with 7 bases identical to TRBD1. Germline V lookup: CDR1 DFQATT, CDR2 SNEGSKA (reference sequence). The junction had 9 bases not matched to a gene; V was cut back by 6 bases and J by 1 base. The CDR3 covers 14 residues. In DNA, the CDR3 is TGCAGTGCCCGACAGGGCGATGTTTCCTACGAGCAGTACTTC. It encodes CSARQGDVSYEQYF.

The gene calls are TRBV28 and TRBJ2-7; 13 nucleotides align to TRBD2. Trimming took 5 bases from V and 3 from J; bases not matched to a gene: 4. This CDR3 has 15 amino acids. Germline-derived CDR1 and CDR2 are MDHEN and SYDVKM. The CDR3 nucleotides read TGTGCCAGCAGTGGTACTAGCGGGAGGGTCTACGAGCAGTACTTC. The encoded protein is CASSGTSGRVYEQYF.